This paragraph covers one T cell receptor beta chain sequence. Sequencing was performed with immunoSEQ multiplex PCR; in TCRdb, only in-frame clones are kept and a portion is missing. The sample has nearly 80,000 clones, more than 80% seen once. This sample is part of a study of T cell changes during pregnancy in multiple sclerosis. The CDR3 covers 13 residues. The junction had 8 bases not matched to a gene; V was cut back by 5 bases and J by 8 bases. The germline CDR1 and CDR2 sequences are LNHDA and SQIVND (reference sequence). The sample here was CD4+ T cells from peripheral blood mononuclear cells, taken before pregnancy. The TCR was taken from a female donor with multiple sclerosis, enrolled in a pregnancy study. This chain connects TRBV19 to TRBJ1-1, with 7 bases fitting TRBD1. CDR3 nucleotides: TGTGCCAGTAGTCGGGACAGAGAAAGAGAAGCTTTCTTT. Protein: CASSRDREREAFF.